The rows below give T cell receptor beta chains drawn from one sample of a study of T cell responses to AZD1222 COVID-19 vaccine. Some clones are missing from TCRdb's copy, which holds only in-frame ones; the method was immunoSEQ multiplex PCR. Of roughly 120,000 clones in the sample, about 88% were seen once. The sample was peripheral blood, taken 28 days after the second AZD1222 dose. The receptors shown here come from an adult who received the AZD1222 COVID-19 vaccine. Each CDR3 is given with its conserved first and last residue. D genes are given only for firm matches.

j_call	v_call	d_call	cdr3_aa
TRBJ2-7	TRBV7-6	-	CASRGFSHEQYF
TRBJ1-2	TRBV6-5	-	CASNGRRGGGYTF
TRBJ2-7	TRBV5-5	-	CASSLGRDRGYEQYF
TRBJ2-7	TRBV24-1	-	CATSDRDTNYEQYF
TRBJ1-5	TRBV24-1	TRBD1	CATSDLTGVQPQHF
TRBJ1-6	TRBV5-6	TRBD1	CASSHGQGVSPLHF
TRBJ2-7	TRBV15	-	CATSRGTLRSYEQYF
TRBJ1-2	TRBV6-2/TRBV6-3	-	CASSLGLPNRGYTF
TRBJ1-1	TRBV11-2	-	CASSLAGLNTEAFF
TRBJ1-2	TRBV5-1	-	CASSLEPGAGYTF
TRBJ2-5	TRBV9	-	CASSVGTDFQETQYF
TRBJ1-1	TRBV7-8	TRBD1	CASSLVQGFMNTEAFF
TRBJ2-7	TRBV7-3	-	CASSPDAENSYEQYF
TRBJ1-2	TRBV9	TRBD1	CASSGGQGAYGYTF
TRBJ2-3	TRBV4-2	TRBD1	CASSQTGLDTQYF
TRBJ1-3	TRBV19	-	CASSIDSGSGNTIYF
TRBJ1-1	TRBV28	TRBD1	CASSPRTGWNTEAFF
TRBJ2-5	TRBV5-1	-	CASRSGNKETQYF
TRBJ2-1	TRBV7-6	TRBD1	CASSFNRGQYNEQFF
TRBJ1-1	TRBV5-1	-	CASQQGARYTEAFF
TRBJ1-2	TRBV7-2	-	CASSLDWTANYGYTF
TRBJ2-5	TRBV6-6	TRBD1	CASRRGQGRETQYF
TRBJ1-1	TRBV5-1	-	CASRTLARGAGGNTEAFF
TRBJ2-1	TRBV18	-	CASSPPGPQRDEQFF
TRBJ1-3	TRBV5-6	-	CASSPSGGYVSGNTIYF
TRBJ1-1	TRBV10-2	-	CASRVGGEYTEAFF
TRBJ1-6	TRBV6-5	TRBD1	CASSLGQGYRSPLHF
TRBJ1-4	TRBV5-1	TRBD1	CASSFRDSRNVGEKLFF
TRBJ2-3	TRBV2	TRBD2	CASELAGGYTDTQYF
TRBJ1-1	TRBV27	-	CASSLGQNTEAFF
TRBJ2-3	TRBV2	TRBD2	CASSSTSGGRTDTQYF
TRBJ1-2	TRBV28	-	CASSFRRSTVPFGYGYTF
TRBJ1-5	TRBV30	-	CAWSEQAPNQPQHF
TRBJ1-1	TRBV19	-	CASSLRTENTEAFF
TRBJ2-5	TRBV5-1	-	CASSTQGSIQETQYF
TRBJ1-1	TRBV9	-	CASSVETNTEAFF
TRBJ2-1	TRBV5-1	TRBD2	CASSGLAGGYNEQFF
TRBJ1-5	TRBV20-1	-	CSASSPLGNQPQHF
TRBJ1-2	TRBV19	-	CASSSSPRYYGYTF
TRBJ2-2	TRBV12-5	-	CASGLALLIGPGELFF
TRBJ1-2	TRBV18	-	CASSPRQDGYTF
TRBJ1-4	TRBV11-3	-	CASSLEQNEKLFF
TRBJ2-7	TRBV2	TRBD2	CASSARGGSYEQYF
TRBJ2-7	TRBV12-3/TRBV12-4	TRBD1	CASRTTGTYEQYF
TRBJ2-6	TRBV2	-	CASIGTEILGANVLTF
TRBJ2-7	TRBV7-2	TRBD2	CASSSSGGRTYEQYF
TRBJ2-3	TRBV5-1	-	CASLGDTSTTTQYF
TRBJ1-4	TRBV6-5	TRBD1	CASSSNKAGGAKLFF
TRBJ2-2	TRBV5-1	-	CASSQQGGAGELFF
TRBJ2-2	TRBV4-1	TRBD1	CASSRDRVTGELFF
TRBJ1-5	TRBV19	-	CASTLPGRDNQPQHF
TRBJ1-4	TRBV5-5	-	CASSLEWGEKLFF